The clone carrying this TCR beta chain came up a few times. As yet, its antigen is unknown. The study ran its PCR with 60 Vbeta and 13 Jbeta primers. The data were produced by immunoSEQ multiplex PCR, yet TCRdb's version contains in-frame clones alone and is incomplete. The profile shows some 120,000 clones, about four fifths of them singletons. The data originate from a study of cytomegalovirus exposure and HLA in healthy donors. Study-wide results and limits: Judged likely to be a sequencing artifact was a cluster of highly shared sequence variants.

This CDR3 is 17 amino acids long. Trimming shortened V by 1 base and J by 4 bases, and 16 bases separated the two germline ends. In germline, CDR1 is SGHTA, CDR2 FQGNSA. The TCR sequence derives from a woman aged 18-29 years in good health and CMV-seronegative. The V call is TRBV7-2, the J call TRBJ1-4; possible D gene TRBD1, 6 bases. Source material: PBMCs. The CDR3 here is CASSLVPAGQYNEKLFF. The CDR3 DNA reads TGTGCCAGCAGCTTAGTTCCGGCAGGACAGTATAATGAAAAACTGTTTTTT.